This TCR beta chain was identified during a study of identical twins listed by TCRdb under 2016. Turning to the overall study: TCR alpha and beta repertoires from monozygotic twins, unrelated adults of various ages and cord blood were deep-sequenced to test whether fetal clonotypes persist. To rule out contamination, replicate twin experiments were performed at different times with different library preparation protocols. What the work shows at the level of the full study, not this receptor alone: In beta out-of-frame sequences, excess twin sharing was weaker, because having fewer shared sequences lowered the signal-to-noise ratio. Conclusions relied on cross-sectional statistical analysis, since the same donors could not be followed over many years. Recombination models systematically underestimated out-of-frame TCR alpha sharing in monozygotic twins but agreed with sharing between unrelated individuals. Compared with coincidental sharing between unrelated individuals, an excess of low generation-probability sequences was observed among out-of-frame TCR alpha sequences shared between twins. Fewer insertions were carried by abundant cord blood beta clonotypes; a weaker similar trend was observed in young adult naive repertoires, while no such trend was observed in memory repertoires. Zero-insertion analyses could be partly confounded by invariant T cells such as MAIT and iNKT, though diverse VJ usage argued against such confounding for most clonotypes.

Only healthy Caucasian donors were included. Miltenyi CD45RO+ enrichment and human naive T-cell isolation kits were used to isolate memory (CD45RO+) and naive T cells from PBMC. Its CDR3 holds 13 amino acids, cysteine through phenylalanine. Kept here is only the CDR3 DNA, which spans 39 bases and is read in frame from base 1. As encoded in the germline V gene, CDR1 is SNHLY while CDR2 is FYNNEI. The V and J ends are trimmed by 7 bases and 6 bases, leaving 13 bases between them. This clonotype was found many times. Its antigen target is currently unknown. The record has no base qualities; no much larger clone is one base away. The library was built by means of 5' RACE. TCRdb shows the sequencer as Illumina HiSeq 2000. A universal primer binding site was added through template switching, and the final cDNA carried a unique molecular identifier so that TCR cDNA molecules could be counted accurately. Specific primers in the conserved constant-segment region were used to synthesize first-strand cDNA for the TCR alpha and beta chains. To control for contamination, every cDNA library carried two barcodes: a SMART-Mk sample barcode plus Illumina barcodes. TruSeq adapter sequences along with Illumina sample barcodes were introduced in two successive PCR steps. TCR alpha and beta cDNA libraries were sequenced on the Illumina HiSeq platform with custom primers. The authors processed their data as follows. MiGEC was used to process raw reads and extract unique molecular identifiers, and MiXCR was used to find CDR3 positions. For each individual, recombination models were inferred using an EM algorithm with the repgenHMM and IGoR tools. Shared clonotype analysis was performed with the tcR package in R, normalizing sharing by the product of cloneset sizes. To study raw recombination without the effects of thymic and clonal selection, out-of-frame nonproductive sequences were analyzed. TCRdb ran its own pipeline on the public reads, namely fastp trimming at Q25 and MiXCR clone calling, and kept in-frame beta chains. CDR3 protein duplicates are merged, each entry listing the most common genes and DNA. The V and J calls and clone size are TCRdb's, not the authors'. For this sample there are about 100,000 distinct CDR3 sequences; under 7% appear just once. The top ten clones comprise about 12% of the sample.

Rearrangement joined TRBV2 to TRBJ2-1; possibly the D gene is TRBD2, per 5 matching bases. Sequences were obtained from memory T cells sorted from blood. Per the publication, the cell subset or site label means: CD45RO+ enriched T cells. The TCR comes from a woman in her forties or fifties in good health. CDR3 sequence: CASISGYGNEQFF. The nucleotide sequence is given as TGTGCCAGCATTTCGGGATATGGCAATGAGCAGTTCTTC.